These 26 T cell receptor beta chains share one sample of origin, sequenced in a study of post-analysis software for immune sequencing data. The authors incorporated unique molecular identifiers into the TCR beta cDNA libraries. Using its own MiXCR run on the PCR reads, TCRdb lists one record per CDR3 protein. The sample consists of approximately 150,000 distinct CDR3 sequences, approximately 30% of them appearing once. The study's findings and limits: Included in a set of roughly five TRBV segments more frequent in patients than controls were TRBV5-6, TRBV5-1 and TRBV20-1.

These TCRs are of unknown antigen specificity. Sequenced input: blood. These receptors all stem from a girl aged 10-17 years with multiple sclerosis.

This clonotype was counted only a few times. The chain has TRBV18 and TRBJ2-7; tentatively, D is TRBD1 or TRBD2 (5 bases each). With 4 bases removed from V and 2 bases from J, the gap between germline ends came to 15 bases. This CDR3 is built from 15 residues. Looked up from germline, CDR1 is KGHSH and CDR2 is LQKENI. The CDR3 DNA sequence: TGTGCCAGCTCACAGTTCCAGGGAGTCCCCTACGAGCAGTACTTC. It codes for CASSQFQGVPYEQYF.

To note about this clonotype: A junction boundary mismatches the germline segment, possibly from a read error. The chain employs TRBV9 and TRBJ2-7; 13 bases align to TRBD2. CDR1 is SGDLS and CDR2 is YYNGEE in the germline V gene. The CDR3 covers 15 residues. For the CDR3, the DNA is TGTGCCAGCAGCGCAGGACTAGCGGGAGCCTCCGAGCGGTACTTC. This encodes CASSAGLAGASERYF.

This clonotype was detected a few times. The CDR3, as DNA: TGTGCCAGCACCGAACAGGGGGCGAAGTATGGCTACACCTTC. Translated: CASTEQGAKYGYTF. This sequence joins TRBV28 and TRBJ1-2, with 9 bases identical to TRBD1. Per germline, CDR1 MDHEN and CDR2 SYDVKM. CDR3 size: 14 residues. V was pared by 7 bases and J by 5 bases, with 8 bases of the junction left unmatched.

Comments on this clonotype: This may arise from a read error, as a much more abundant clone is one base away. The gene calls are TRBV6-5 and TRBJ2-4; D is undetermined. The length of the CDR3 is 15 residues. From germline, CDR1 is MNHEY and CDR2 SVGAGI. Trimming removed 2 bases from V and 0 bases from J, with 8 bases in between. As DNA, the CDR3 is TGTGCCAGCAGTTACGCCCCTTTAGCCAAAAACATTCAGTACTTC. Amino acid sequence: CASSYAPLAKNIQYF.

Details on this clonotype: A much bigger clone sits one base away, suggesting this may be a read error. The chain uses TRBV20-1 and TRBJ2-5, with TRBD1 matching 8 bases. The CDR3 totals 13 residues. The germline V gene encodes CDR1 DFQATT and CDR2 SNEGSKA (reference sequence). J was trimmed by 11 bases and V by 3 bases; bases with no gene match: 11. The CDR3 loop is CSASSGGAVKQYF. The DNA for the CDR3 is TGCAGTGCTAGTTCAGGGGGCGCGGTGAAGCAGTACTTC.

This chain links TRBV18 with TRBJ2-2; TRBD2 matches 11 bases. V was clipped by 0 bases and J by 7 bases; unmatched bases: 7. The germline gives CDR1 KGHSH, CDR2 LQKENI. There are 17 residues in the CDR3. The CDR3 nucleotides read TGTGCCAGCTCACCACCCATACTAGCGGGAGTCAGCGGGGAGCTGTTTTTT. This translates into CASSPPILAGVSGELFF.

Concerning this clonotype: A junction end diverges from the germline sequence, so it may reflect a read error. This chain uses TRBV6-6 with TRBJ2-1; tentatively, D is TRBD1 (7 bases). The CDR3 covers 16 residues. CDR1 and CDR2 from the germline V gene are MNHNY and SVGAGI (reference sequence). Here the CDR3 reads CTSIGAGGSSYNEQFF. DNA of the CDR3: TGTACCAGCATCGGGGCAGGGGGGAGCTCCTACAATGAGCAGTTCTTC.

This clonotype was counted at least ten times. The chain links TRBV20-1 to TRBJ2-7; D might be TRBD2 (6 bases). The germline CDR1 and CDR2 sequences are DFQATT and SNEGSKA (reference sequence). Trimming left V 6 bases short and J 3 bases short, with 24 bases between. The length of the CDR3 is 16 residues. The CDR3 DNA sequence: TGCAGTGCCGGGGGTGGACTCACGGCCCAAAACTACGAGCAGTACTTC. Amino acids: CSAGGGLTAQNYEQYF.

This sequence joins TRBV7-3 and TRBJ1-6, with D perhaps matching TRBD1 (5 bases). The CDR3 is made up of 13 amino acids. The germline CDR1 and CDR2 sequences are SGHTA and FQGTGA. V gave up 8 bases and J gave up 5 bases, with 10 bases separating them. CDR3 coding DNA: TGTGCCAGCGGCCAGGGAAATAATTCACCCCTCCACTTT. Protein: CASGQGNNSPLHF.

Details on this clonotype: A much larger clone lies one base from this, so it may be a read error. The J gene is TRBJ2-5, the V gene TRBV4-2; 7 bases are a match to TRBD1. The V and J ends lost 4 bases and 11 bases, in that order; junction bases with no gene match: 13. Germline V gene lookup returns CDR1 LGHNA and CDR2 YNFKEQ. This CDR3 is 14 amino acids long. The CDR3 spells CASSPRTGYNEQYF. In DNA, the CDR3 is TGTGCCAGCAGCCCCCGGACAGGTTACAATGAGCAGTACTTC.

This rearrangement joins TRBV12-3 or TRBV12-4 to TRBJ1-2, with a tentative D call TRBD1 (6 bases). V lost 4 bases and J 4 bases, leaving 13 bases between the germline ends. CDR3 size: 14 residues. The CDR3 protein is CASSYGGASYGYTF. The CDR3 DNA reads TGTGCCAGCAGTTACGGGGGGGCGTCCTATGGCTACACCTTC.

This clonotype was detected many times. This rearrangement joins TRBV7-2 to TRBJ2-3; D not certain. The germline V and J ends were trimmed by 2 bases and 0 bases, with 12 bases remaining between them. Germline V gene data show CDR1 as SGHTA and CDR2 as FQGNSA. This CDR3 has 16 amino acids. For the CDR3, the DNA is TGTGCCAGCAGCTTAAGACTGGCGGCAAGCACAGATACGCAGTATTTT. Its protein is CASSLRLAASTDTQYF. The whole variable domain, filled in from reference TRBV7-2 and TRBJ2-3, reads GAGVSQSPSNKVTEKGKDVELRCDPISGHTALYWYRQSLGQGLEFLIYFQGNSAPDKSGLPSDRFSAERTGGSVSTLTIQRTQQEDSAVYLCASSLRLAASTDTQYFGPGTRLTVL.

The chain joins TRBV5-1 to TRBJ2-3, with a tentative D call TRBD1 (6 bases). V was shortened by 2 bases and J by 2 bases, with 12 bases between the two germline ends. The germline gives CDR1 SGHRS, CDR2 YFSETQ. The CDR3 has 15 residues. The CDR3 DNA sequence: TGCGCCAGCAGCTTCCGAGGGGGAGACACAGATACGCAGTATTTT. Translating gives CASSFRGGDTDTQYF.

This clonotype has just a few counts. The chain couples TRBV5-5 to TRBJ1-1, with D hard to call. Germline V gene sequence: CDR1 SGHKS, CDR2 YYEKEE (reference sequence). V dropped 5 bases and J dropped 3 bases, with 14 bases sitting between them. The CDR3 loop spans 14 amino acids. The CDR3, as DNA: TGTGCCAGCAGGTATTCGGGGTTGGACACTGAAGCTTTCTTT. This translates into CASRYSGLDTEAFF. The complete variable domain, with remaining parts taken from reference TRBV5-5 and TRBJ1-1, reads DAGVTQSPTHLIKTRGQQVTLRCSPISGHKSVSWYQQVLGQGPQFIFQYYEKEERGRGNFPDRFSARQFPNYSSELNVNALLLGDSALYLCASRYSGLDTEAFFGQGTRLTVV.

This rearrangement joins TRBV12-3 or TRBV12-4 to TRBJ2-5; D gene unclear. The V end was cut by 3 bases, the J end by 2 bases, with 10 bases between. The CDR3 consists of 14 residues. The CDR3 DNA is TGTGCCAGCAGTTTGGGGTCAGAACAAGAGACCCAGTACTTC. As protein: CASSLGSEQETQYF.

Notes on this clonotype: Being one base from a much bigger clone, this may be a read error. The chain has TRBV11-1 and TRBJ2-6; D remains ambiguous. Germline V gives CDR1 SGHAT, CDR2 FQDESV (reference sequence). V shed 6 bases and J shed 0 bases, with 6 bases lying between them. This CDR3 contains 14 residues. The CDR3 bases are TGTGCCAGCAGTTGGGGCTCTGGGGCCAACGTCCTGACTTTC. Protein: CASSWGSGANVLTF.

The chain combines TRBV12-3 or TRBV12-4 with TRBJ2-3; D ambiguous. The CDR3 sequence is 11 residues long. Trimming left V 3 bases short and J 6 bases short, with 4 bases between. CDR3 nucleotides: TGTGCCAGCAGTTTGTGGGATACGCAGTATTTT. As protein: CASSLWDTQYF.

The genes are TRBV5-1 and TRBJ2-7, with 7 bases that match TRBD2. Germline lookup yields CDR1 SGHRS and CDR2 YFSETQ. The CDR3 has 15 residues. V was clipped by 5 bases and J by 7 bases; unmatched bases: 15. The CDR3 is CASRESGNTYNEQYF. The CDR3 DNA reads TGCGCCAGCAGAGAGAGCGGGAATACCTACAATGAGCAGTACTTC.

This clonotype was counted between two and nine times. V is TRBV9 and J is TRBJ2-1; 13 bases are shared with TRBD2. The CDR3 is 19 amino acids. Germline values: CDR1 SGDLS, CDR2 YYNGEE. The V gene end was trimmed by 3 bases and the J gene end by 4 bases; junction bases not matched to a gene: 13. The CDR3 loop is CASSGFRTSGSNRYNEQFF. The CDR3 DNA is TGTGCCAGCAGCGGCTTCCGGACTAGCGGGAGTAATAGGTACAATGAGCAGTTCTTC. Using reference TRBV9 and TRBJ2-1 for the parts outside the CDR3, the full variable domain is DSGVTQTPKHLITATGQRVTLRCSPRSGDLSVYWYQQSLDQGLQFLIQYYNGEERAKGNILERFSAQQFPDLHSELNLSSLELGDSALYFCASSGFRTSGSNRYNEQFFGPGTRLTVL.

V gene TRBV6-6 combines with J gene TRBJ2-1, with D perhaps matching TRBD2 (6 bases). CDR3 length: 14 amino acids. Germline V gene data show CDR1 as MNHNY and CDR2 as SVGAGI (reference sequence). Trimming stripped 5 bases from V and 8 bases from J, with 16 bases between. The CDR3 sequence is CASSRLRTGDEQFF. The DNA for the CDR3 is TGTGCCAGCAGTCGGCTAAGGACGGGGGATGAGCAGTTCTTC.

A note on this clonotype: A much larger clone lies a single base off, so this may be a read error. V gene TRBV10-1 combines with J gene TRBJ2-1; 12 positions match TRBD2. This CDR3 spans 13 amino acids. Trimming at V came to 6 bases and at J to 8 bases, leaving 2 bases not matched to a gene. Germline CDR1 is WNHNN and CDR2 is SYGVQD (reference sequence). The CDR3 sequence is CASRTSGSDEQFF. In DNA, the CDR3 is TGCGCCAGCAGGACTAGCGGGAGTGATGAGCAGTTCTTC.

As for this clonotype: This may come from a read error, since a much larger clone is one base off. The chain joins TRBV12-3 or TRBV12-4 to TRBJ2-5, with a tentative D call TRBD1 (6 bases). The J call is uncertain, as TRBJ2-7 better fits the DNA end. CDR3 length: 13 residues. CDR3 residues: CANGDRSTYEQYF. CDR3 sequence (DNA): TGTGCCAACGGCGACAGGTCTACCTACGAGCAGTACTTC.

As regards this clonotype: It may be a read error: a sequence one base away is much more abundant. V gene TRBV7-8 combines with J gene TRBJ2-5; maybe TRBD2 (5 bases). The length of the CDR3 is 14 residues. The ends were cut back, 6 bases at V and 4 bases at J, with 15 bases in the middle. CDR1 is SGHVS, CDR2 FQNEAQ, per germline. DNA for the CDR3: TGTGCCAGCAGGCCTCGGGGAGTCTCAGAGACCCAGTACTTC. Its protein is CASRPRGVSETQYF. The whole variable domain, filled in from reference TRBV7-8 and TRBJ2-5, reads GAGVSQSPRYKVAKRGQDVALRCDPISGHVSLFWYQQALGQGPEFLTYFQNEAQLDKSGLPSDRFFAERPEGSVSTLKIQRTQQEDSAVYLCASRPRGVSETQYFGPGTRLLVL.

CDR3 in DNA: TGCGCCAGCAGCTTGCCAGCGGGGGGCCCTCGCTCCTACAATGAGCAGTTCTTC. Protein: CASSLPAGGPRSYNEQFF. The V and J genes are TRBV5-1 and TRBJ2-1, with TRBD2 identical over 9 bases. The V segment lost 1 base and the J segment 0 bases; nucleotides outside the gene matches: 8. Germline CDR1 SGHRS, CDR2 YFSETQ. The CDR3 consists of 18 residues.

This clonotype has ten or more counts. This chain uses TRBV6-5 with TRBJ2-1; D may be TRBD2 (5 bases). Trimming took 6 bases from V and 6 from J, leaving 15 bases between them. The CDR3 covers 14 residues. Germline V gives CDR1 MNHEY, CDR2 SVGAGI. Written as DNA, the CDR3 is TGTGCCAGCAGGCCCCTACTAGTGGGCAATGAGCAGTTCTTC. Amino acid sequence: CASRPLLVGNEQFF.

This clonotype was detected many times. This chain connects TRBV5-5 to TRBJ2-7, with 10 bases that match TRBD2. This CDR3 is 15 amino acids long. With 2 bases clipped from V and 1 base from J, the junction kept 3 bases outside the gene matches. In germline, CDR1 is SGHKS, CDR2 YYEKEE (reference sequence). Here the CDR3 reads CASSFGTSVSYEQYF. CDR3 nucleotide sequence: TGTGCCAGCAGCTTCGGGACTAGCGTGTCCTACGAGCAGTACTTC.